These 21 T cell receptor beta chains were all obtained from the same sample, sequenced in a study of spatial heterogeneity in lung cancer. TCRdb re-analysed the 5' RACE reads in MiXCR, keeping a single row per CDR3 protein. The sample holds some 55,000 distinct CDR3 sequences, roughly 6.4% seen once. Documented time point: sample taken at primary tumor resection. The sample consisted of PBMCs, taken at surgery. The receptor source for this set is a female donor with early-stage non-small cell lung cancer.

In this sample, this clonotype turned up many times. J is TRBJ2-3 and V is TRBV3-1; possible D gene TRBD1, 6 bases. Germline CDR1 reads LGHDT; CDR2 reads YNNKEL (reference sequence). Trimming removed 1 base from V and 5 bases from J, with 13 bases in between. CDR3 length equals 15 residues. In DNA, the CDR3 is TGTGCCAGCAGCCAAGGTCGACAGGTAGGAGATACGCAGTATTTT. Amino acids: CASSQGRQVGDTQYF.

In DNA, the CDR3 is TGTGCCAGCAGTTTTACAGGGGGAAGCAATCAGCCCCAGCATTTT. Its protein is CASSFTGGSNQPQHF. The genes are TRBV27 and TRBJ1-5, with 8 nucleotides matching TRBD1. The V gene's germline CDR1 is MNHEY and CDR2 SMNVEV (reference sequence). The CDR3 totals 15 residues. V was clipped by 3 bases and J by 1 base; unmatched bases: 2.

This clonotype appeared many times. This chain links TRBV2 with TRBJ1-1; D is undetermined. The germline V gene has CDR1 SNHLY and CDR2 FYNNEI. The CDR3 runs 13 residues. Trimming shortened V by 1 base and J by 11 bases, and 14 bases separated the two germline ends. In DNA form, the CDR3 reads TGTGCCAGCAGTGAAGGGGTTAGCGTTCGCGCTTTCTTT. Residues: CASSEGVSVRAFF. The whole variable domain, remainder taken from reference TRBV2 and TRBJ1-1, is EPEVTQTPSHQVTQMGQEVILRCVPISNHLYFYWYRQILGQKVEFLVSFYNNEISEKSEIFDDQFSVERPDGSNFTLKIRSTKLEDSAMYFCASSEGVSVRAFFGQGTRLTVV.

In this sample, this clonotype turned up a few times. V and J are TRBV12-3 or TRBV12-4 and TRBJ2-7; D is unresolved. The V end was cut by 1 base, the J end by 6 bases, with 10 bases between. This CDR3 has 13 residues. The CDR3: CASSLGRFGEQYV. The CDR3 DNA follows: TGTGCCAGCAGTTTAGGCAGGTTTGGCGAGCAGTACGTC.

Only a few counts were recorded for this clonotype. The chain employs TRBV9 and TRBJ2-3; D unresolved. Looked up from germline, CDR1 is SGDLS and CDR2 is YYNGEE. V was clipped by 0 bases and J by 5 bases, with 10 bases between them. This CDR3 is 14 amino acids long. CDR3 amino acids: CASSVGQRVDTQYF. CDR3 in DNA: TGTGCCAGCAGCGTAGGGCAACGGGTAGATACGCAGTATTTT.

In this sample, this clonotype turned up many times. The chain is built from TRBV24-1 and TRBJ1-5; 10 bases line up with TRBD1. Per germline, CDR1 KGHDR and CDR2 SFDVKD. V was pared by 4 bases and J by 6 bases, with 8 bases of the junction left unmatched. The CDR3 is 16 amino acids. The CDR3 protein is CATSEAGTGDLQPQHF. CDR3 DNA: TGTGCCACCAGTGAAGCAGGGACAGGGGATCTTCAGCCCCAGCATTTT.

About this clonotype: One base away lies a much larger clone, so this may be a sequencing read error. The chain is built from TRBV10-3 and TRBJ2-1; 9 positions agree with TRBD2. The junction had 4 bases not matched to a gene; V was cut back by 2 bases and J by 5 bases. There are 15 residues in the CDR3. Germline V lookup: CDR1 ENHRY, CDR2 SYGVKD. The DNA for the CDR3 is TGTGCCATCAGTGAGGGGACTAGCAAGAACAATGAGCAGTTCTTC. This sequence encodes CAISEGTSKNNEQFF.

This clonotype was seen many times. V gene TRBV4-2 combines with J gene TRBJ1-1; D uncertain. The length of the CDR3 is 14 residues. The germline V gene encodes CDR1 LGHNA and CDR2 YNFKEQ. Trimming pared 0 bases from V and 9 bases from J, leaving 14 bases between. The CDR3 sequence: CASSQDASRSKAFF. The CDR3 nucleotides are TGTGCCAGCAGCCAAGATGCTAGCCGGTCTAAAGCTTTCTTT.

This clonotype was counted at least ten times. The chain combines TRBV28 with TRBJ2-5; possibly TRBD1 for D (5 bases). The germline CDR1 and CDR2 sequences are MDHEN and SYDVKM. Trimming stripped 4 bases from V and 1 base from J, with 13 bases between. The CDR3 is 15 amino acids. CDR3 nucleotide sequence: TGTGCCAGCAGTTCCGCTGGGGCGAGCCAAGAGACCCAGTACTTC. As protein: CASSSAGASQETQYF.

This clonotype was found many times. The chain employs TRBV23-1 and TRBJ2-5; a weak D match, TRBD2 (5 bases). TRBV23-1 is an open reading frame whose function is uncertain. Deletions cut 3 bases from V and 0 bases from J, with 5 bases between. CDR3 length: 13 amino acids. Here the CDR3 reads CASSQGDQETQYF. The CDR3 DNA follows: TGCGCCAGCAGTCAGGGAGACCAAGAGACCCAGTACTTC.

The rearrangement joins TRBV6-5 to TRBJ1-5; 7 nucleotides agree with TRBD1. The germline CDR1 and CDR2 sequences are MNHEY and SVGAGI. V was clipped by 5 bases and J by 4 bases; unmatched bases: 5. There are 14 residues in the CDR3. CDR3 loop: CASSQNRGNQPQHF. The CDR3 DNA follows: TGTGCCAGCAGTCAAAACAGGGGAAATCAGCCCCAGCATTTT.

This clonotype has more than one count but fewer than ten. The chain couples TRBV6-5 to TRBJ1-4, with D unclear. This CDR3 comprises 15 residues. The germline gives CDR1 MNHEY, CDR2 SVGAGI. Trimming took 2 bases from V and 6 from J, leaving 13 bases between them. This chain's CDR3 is CASSYRTGPDEKLFF. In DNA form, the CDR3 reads TGTGCCAGCAGTTACCGGACTGGGCCTGATGAAAAACTGTTTTTT.

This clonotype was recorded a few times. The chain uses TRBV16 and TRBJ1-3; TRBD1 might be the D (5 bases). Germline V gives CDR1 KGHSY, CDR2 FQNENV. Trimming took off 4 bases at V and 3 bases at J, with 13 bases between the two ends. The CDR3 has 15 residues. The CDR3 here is CASSRQGELGNTIYF. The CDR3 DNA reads TGTGCCAGCAGCCGCCAAGGGGAACTTGGAAACACCATATATTTT. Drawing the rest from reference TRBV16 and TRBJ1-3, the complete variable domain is GEEVAQTPKHLVRGEGQKAKLYCAPIKGHSYVFWYQQVLKNEFKFLISFQNENVFDETGMPKERFSAKCLPNSPCSLEIQATKLEDSAVYFCASSRQGELGNTIYFGEGSWLTVV.

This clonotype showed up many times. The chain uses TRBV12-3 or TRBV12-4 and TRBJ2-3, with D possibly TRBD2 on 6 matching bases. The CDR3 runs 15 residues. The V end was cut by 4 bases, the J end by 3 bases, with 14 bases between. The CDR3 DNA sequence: TGTGCCAGCAGTTGGGGGAGCGCGGGGACAGATACGCAGTATTTT. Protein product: CASSWGSAGTDTQYF.

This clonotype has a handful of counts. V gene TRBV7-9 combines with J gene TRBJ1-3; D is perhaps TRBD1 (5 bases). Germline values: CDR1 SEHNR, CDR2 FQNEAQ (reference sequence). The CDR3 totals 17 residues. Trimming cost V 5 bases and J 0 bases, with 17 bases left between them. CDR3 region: CASSHNNIQVSGNTIYF. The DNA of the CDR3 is TGTGCCAGCAGCCACAACAACATACAGGTCTCTGGAAACACCATATATTTT.

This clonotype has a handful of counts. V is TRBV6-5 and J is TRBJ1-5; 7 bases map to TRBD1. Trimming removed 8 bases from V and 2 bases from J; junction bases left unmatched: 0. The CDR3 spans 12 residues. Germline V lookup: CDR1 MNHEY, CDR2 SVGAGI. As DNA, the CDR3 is TGTGCCAGCGGGACAGGCAATCAGCCCCAGCATTTT. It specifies CASGTGNQPQHF.

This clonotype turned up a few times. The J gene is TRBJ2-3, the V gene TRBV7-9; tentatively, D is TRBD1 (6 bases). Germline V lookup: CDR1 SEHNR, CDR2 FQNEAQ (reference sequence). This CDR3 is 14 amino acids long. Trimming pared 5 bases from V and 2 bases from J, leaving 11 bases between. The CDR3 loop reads CASSRWDTTDTQYF. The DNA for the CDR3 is TGTGCCAGCAGCAGATGGGACACCACAGATACGCAGTATTTT.

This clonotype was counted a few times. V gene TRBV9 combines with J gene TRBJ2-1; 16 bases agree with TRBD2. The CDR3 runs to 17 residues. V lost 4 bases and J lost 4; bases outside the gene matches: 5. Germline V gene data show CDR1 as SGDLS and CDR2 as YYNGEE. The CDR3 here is CASSPGTSGREYNEQFF. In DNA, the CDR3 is TGTGCCAGCAGCCCAGGGACTAGCGGGAGGGAATACAATGAGCAGTTCTTC.

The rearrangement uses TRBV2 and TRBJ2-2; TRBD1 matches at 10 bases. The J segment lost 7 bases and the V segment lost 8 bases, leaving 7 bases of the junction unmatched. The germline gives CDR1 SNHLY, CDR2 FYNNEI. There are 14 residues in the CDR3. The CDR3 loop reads CASLPGQGFGELFF. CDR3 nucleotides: TGTGCCAGCCTACCGGGACAGGGGTTCGGGGAGCTGTTTTTT.

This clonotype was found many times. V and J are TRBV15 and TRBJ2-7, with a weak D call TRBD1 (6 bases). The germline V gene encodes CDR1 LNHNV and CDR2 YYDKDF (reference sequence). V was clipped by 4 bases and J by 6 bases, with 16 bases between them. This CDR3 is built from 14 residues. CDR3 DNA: TGTGCCACCAGCACCGACTACAGGGTCAGCGAGCAGTACGTC. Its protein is CATSTDYRVSEQYV.

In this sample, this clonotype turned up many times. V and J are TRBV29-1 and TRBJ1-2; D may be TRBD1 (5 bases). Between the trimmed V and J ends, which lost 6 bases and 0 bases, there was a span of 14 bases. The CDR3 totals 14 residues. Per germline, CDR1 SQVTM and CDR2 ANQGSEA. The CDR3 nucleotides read TGCAGCGTCACCCGCCAGGGTGCTAACTATGGCTACACCTTC. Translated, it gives CSVTRQGANYGYTF.